These 4 T cell receptor beta chains came from one sample sequenced in a study of blood T cell repertoires in COVID-19. TCRdb's table, derived via immunoSEQ multiplex PCR, lists solely in-frame clones and lacks some. The sample yields a few hundred thousand clones, around 86% seen once. The sequenced sample consisted of PBMCs or T cells enriched from blood (not recorded which). Source of these receptors: a woman aged 18-29 years who had recovered from COVID-19.

V gene TRBV5-1 combines with J gene TRBJ2-5; 11 bases match TRBD2. In germline, CDR1 is SGHRS, CDR2 YFSETQ. Trimming took 0 bases from V and 4 from J; bases not matched to a gene: 8. The CDR3 extends over 17 amino acids. CDR3 residues: CASSLAGTSGGGETQYF. The CDR3 nucleotides are TGCGCCAGCAGCTTGGCCGGTACTAGCGGGGGTGGAGAGACCCAGTACTTC.

This clone was detected only a few times. This chain links TRBV2 with TRBJ1-2; no clear D. Germline V gene lookup returns CDR1 SNHLY and CDR2 FYNNEI. The CDR3 spans 13 residues. Between the trimmed V and J ends, which lost 3 bases and 4 bases, there was a span of 9 bases. CDR3 residues: CASSETGIYGYTF. The CDR3 nucleotides read TGTGCCAGCAGTGAGACGGGGATCTATGGCTACACCTTC.

CDR3 nucleotide sequence: TGTGCCAGCAGCTTAGCGGCGGGAAACACTGAAGCTTTCTTT. This translates into CASSLAAGNTEAFF. V gene TRBV11-1 combines with J gene TRBJ1-1, with no clear D. The germline V and J ends were trimmed by 0 bases and 2 bases, with 7 bases remaining between them. Germline V gene sequence: CDR1 SGHAT, CDR2 FQDESV (reference sequence). This CDR3 spans 14 amino acids.

The genes are TRBV9 and TRBJ1-5, with D tentatively TRBD1 (5 bases). Looked up from germline, CDR1 is SGDLS and CDR2 is YYNGEE. The CDR3 has 15 amino acids. Trimming left V 7 bases short and J 0 bases short, with 14 bases between. The CDR3 sequence is CASGDGDSSNQPQHF. The CDR3 nucleotides read TGTGCCAGCGGTGACGGGGACTCTAGCAATCAGCCCCAGCATTTT.